The 9 T cell receptor beta chains presented below share a single source sample, sequenced in a study of Ad26.COV2.S vaccination and SARS-CoV-2 variants. Treatment of the sample: some 20 received Ad26.COV2.S at low or high dose, single or two shots; about 5 received placebo; per-sample allocation not given. All samples were drawn on day 63, counting from the first vaccine or placebo injection. Data came from immunoSEQ multiplex PCR; TCRdb stores just in-frame clones and leaves some out. The sample includes 300,000 to 400,000 clones, roughly 90% of them seen just once. Sequencing used peripheral blood, obtained in a trial of Ad26.COV2.S vaccine versus placebo. The receptors here all came from a person between 18 and 60 years old who received the Ad26.COV2.S COVID-19 vaccine or a placebo.

The V and J genes are TRBV7-2 and TRBJ1-2, with D maybe TRBD1 (5 bases). Germline CDR1 reads SGHTA; CDR2 reads FQGNSA. With 0 bases removed from V and 5 bases from J, the gap between germline ends came to 13 bases. CDR3 size: 15 residues. For the CDR3, the DNA is TGTGCCAGCAGCTTAGCCTCCGGGACCCGGTATGGCTACACCTTC. It is translated as CASSLASGTRYGYTF.

This chain uses TRBV3-1 (or the pseudogene TRBV3-2) with TRBJ2-1; D not resolved. The ends were cut back, 1 base at V and 0 bases at J, with 13 bases in the middle. This CDR3 spans 17 amino acids. Germline V gene lookup returns CDR1 LGHDT and CDR2 YNNKEL (reference sequence). DNA for the CDR3: TGTGCCAGCAGCCAAGTCGTTGGAATAAGCTCCTACAATGAGCAGTTCTTC. Its protein product is CASSQVVGISSYNEQFF.

The V gene is TRBV5-4, the J gene TRBJ2-5; TRBD2 might be the D (6 bases). CDR1 SGHNT and CDR2 YYREEE come from the germline V gene (reference sequence). The CDR3 is 15 residues long. With 0 bases removed from V and 1 base from J, the gap between germline ends came to 10 bases. The CDR3 region is CASSLGQGLQETQYF. DNA for the CDR3: TGTGCCAGCAGCTTGGGGCAGGGACTCCAAGAGACCCAGTACTTC. Full variable domain (missing parts from reference TRBV5-4 and TRBJ2-5): ETGVTQSPTHLIKTRGQQVTLRCSSQSGHNTVSWYQQALGQGPQFIFQYYREEENGRGNFPPRFSGLQFPNYSSELNVNALELDDSALYLCASSLGQGLQETQYFGPGTRLLVL.

This clone has just one count. The V gene is TRBV18, the J gene TRBJ1-5; 9 positions agree with TRBD1. Germline lookup yields CDR1 KGHSH and CDR2 LQKENI. Losses at the gene ends were 6 bases for V and 4 bases for J; bases not matched to a gene: 1. The length of the CDR3 is 13 residues. The CDR3 sequence is CASSGTGNQPQHF. CDR3 coding DNA: TGTGCCAGCTCCGGGACAGGGAATCAGCCCCAGCATTTT.

Only one count was recorded for this clone. This chain links TRBV20-1 with TRBJ2-5; D uncertain. V lost 5 bases and J 2 bases, leaving 6 bases between the germline ends. The germline V gene has CDR1 DFQATT and CDR2 SNEGSKA (reference sequence). This CDR3 is 11 amino acids long. The CDR3 coding sequence is TGCAGTGCTGGAGTTCAAGAGACCCAGTACTTC. Translated, it gives CSAGVQETQYF.

V usage is TRBV7-2 and J usage is TRBJ1-2; 10 bases are shared with TRBD1. Germline V lookup: CDR1 SGHTA, CDR2 FQGNSA. This CDR3 comprises 14 residues. The V segment lost 4 bases and the J segment 2 bases; nucleotides outside the gene matches: 1. The CDR3 DNA follows: TGTGCCAGCAGCTGGGGACAGGGGAACTATGGCTACACCTTC. As protein: CASSWGQGNYGYTF.

This clone was counted a single time. J is TRBJ2-5 and V is TRBV28; no reliable D call. The CDR3 is 12 residues long. Germline V gene lookup returns CDR1 MDHEN and CDR2 SYDVKM. V was clipped by 4 bases and J by 4 bases, with 7 bases between them. This CDR3 reads CASSSRLETQYF. The CDR3 DNA is TGTGCCAGCAGTTCTAGATTAGAGACCCAGTACTTC.

This clone has just a few counts. The V call is TRBV5-1, the J call TRBJ2-7, with 7 bases lining up with TRBD2. The CDR3 consists of 15 residues. Germline lookup yields CDR1 SGHRS and CDR2 YFSETQ. V was clipped by 0 bases and J by 2 bases; unmatched bases: 5. The CDR3 DNA follows: TGCGCCAGCAGCTTGGAGGCTAGCGGAGCCTACGAGCAGTACTTC. Encoded protein: CASSLEASGAYEQYF.

This chain joins TRBV4-3 and TRBJ2-5; D might be TRBD1 (6 bases). Trimming removed 2 bases from V and 7 bases from J, with 14 bases in between. This CDR3 contains 14 residues. CDR1 LGHNA and CDR2 YSLEER come from the germline V gene. CDR3 residues: CASSQITGTATQYF. CDR3 in DNA: TGCGCCAGCAGCCAAATTACAGGGACGGCGACCCAGTACTTC.